This is a list of T cell receptor beta chains from one sample in a study of T cells expressing NK-cell markers. TCRdb reworked the 5' RACE reads into one entry per CDR3 protein, no DNA. The table gives about 450,000 distinct CDR3 sequences; the top ten clones make up 6% to 8% of it. The sample comprised blood T cells: a sorted CD56 or NKG2C T cell subset, CD4+ or CD8+ T cells, or bulk PBMC T cells (not recorded which). These receptors originate from a woman aged 18 to 75 in good health. Each CDR3 is given with its conserved first and last residue. Clone size is given for some rows only: seen once, a few or many times, or a class if the clone is expanded.

j_call clone_size v_call cdr3_aa
TRBJ2-3 . TRBV29-1 CSVDRPGSTDTQYF
TRBJ2-4 . TRBV24-1 CATSDAGPRGAKNIQYF
TRBJ2-3 . TRBV7-2 CASSIRRGITDTQYF
TRBJ2-1 . TRBV29-1 CSVRRPGTPYNEQFF
TRBJ1-6 . TRBV9 CASSASVGGTPLHF
TRBJ1-6 . TRBV3-1 CASSQGTGYRSPLHF
TRBJ1-1 . TRBV29-1 CSYGTGWDTEAFF
TRBJ2-1 . TRBV12-3/TRBV12-4 CASSRGGDEQFF
TRBJ1-4 . TRBV9 CASSPLLNPQGKLFF
TRBJ2-5 . TRBV20-1 CSAKQGAVVQETQYF
TRBJ2-3 . TRBV2 CASSARFTDTQYF
TRBJ1-1 . TRBV7-2 CASSLVNSYTEAFF
TRBJ2-7 . TRBV6-1 CASSSATGFYEQYF
TRBJ1-6 . TRBV13 CASSLAANSPLHF
TRBJ1-3 . TRBV20-1 CSANPRDTIYF
TRBJ1-1 . TRBV3-1 CASSQAGEAFF
TRBJ2-6 . TRBV4-3 CASSQGVGGREAGANVLTF
TRBJ1-1 . TRBV21-1 CASSKARPHDRRNTEAFF
TRBJ2-5 . TRBV6-2/TRBV6-3 CASNAWGGSGSETQYF
TRBJ1-6 . TRBV20-1 CRGSPENSPLHF
TRBJ1-5 . TRBV10-2 CASTDRTNQPQHF
TRBJ1-1 . TRBV29-1 CSVDRSMNTEAFF
TRBJ2-7 . TRBV20-1 CSASKGLAGGFYEQYF
TRBJ1-1 . TRBV29-1 CSVKTERDTEAFF
TRBJ2-2 . TRBV6-2/TRBV6-3 CASTRGQKYTGELFF
TRBJ2-2 . TRBV4-2 CASSQGQSRWLFF
TRBJ2-7 . TRBV27 CASSPTGSSGRLGGYEQYF
TRBJ2-7 . TRBV5-6 CASSLGTSGYEQYF
TRBJ2-7 medium-sized TRBV28 CASSSGPYEQYF
TRBJ2-7 . TRBV20-1 CSADLPEYEQYF
TRBJ2-2 . TRBV12-3/TRBV12-4 CASSDRVGTGELFF
TRBJ2-3 . TRBV7-9 CASSFSRSTDTQYF
TRBJ1-1 . TRBV20-1 CSARDRQTGMAFF
TRBJ1-1 . TRBV12-3/TRBV12-4 CASSLGWGAGTEAFF
TRBJ2-1 . TRBV28 CASTSGLASYNEQFF
TRBJ2-1 . TRBV14 CASSQDLGGGGLAAYNEQFF
TRBJ1-1 . TRBV4-2 CASSHPGTSVLEAFF
TRBJ1-5 . TRBV3-1 CASSQTGYGQPQHF
TRBJ2-7 . TRBV20-1 CSAPTGTGGSYEQYF
TRBJ2-1 . TRBV11-2 CASSLLMRGNEQFF
TRBJ2-4 . TRBV20-1 CSARDAGGGSKNIQYF
TRBJ1-2 . TRBV29-1 CSVESGTARTGGGFYGYTF
TRBJ2-7 . TRBV12-3/TRBV12-4 CASSRQGQIYEQYF
TRBJ2-1 . TRBV6-1 CASRQGLRYNEQFF
TRBJ1-2 . TRBV20-1 CSARDLAFDGYTF
TRBJ1-2 . TRBV4-3 CASSQEGTINYGYTF
TRBJ2-7 . TRBV20-1 CSLGSGTSGIYEQYF
TRBJ2-7 . TRBV4-3 CASSQTMQDSYEQYF
TRBJ2-3 . TRBV9 CASSAGTSNTDTQYF
TRBJ2-6 . TRBV7-9 CASSPGGISGANVLTF